These 14 T cell receptor beta chains came from one sample sequenced in a study of shared clonotypes between healthy human individuals. TCRdb's copy holds only in-frame clones and misses some; the assay was immunoSEQ multiplex PCR. The sample has 1,500,000 or so clones; around 98.5% are singletons. Sequences were obtained from naive CD4+ T cells sorted from blood. This sample's subset: CD45RA+ positively selected. The origin of the receptors is a man younger than 40 in good health.

As to this clone: A junction end diverges from the germline sequence, so it may reflect a read error. The rearrangement uses TRBV20-1 and TRBJ2-7; 9 bases map to TRBD1. CDR1 DFQATT and CDR2 SNEGSKA come from the germline V gene (reference sequence). The CDR3 covers 10 residues. Here the CDR3 reads CSASRDRVTF. CDR3 in DNA: TGCAGTGCTAGTCGGGACAGGGTCACCTTC.

The chain recombines TRBV5-6 with TRBJ2-6, with D possibly TRBD1 on 6 matching bases. The CDR3 has 17 amino acids. CDR1 and CDR2 from the germline V gene are SGHDT and YYEEEE. Trimming removed 0 bases from V and 2 bases from J, with 12 bases in between. The CDR3 region has the DNA TGTGCCAGCAGCTTGGTCCCGACAGGTGCTGGGGCCAACGTCCTGACTTTC. Translated, it gives CASSLVPTGAGANVLTF.

The chain has TRBV10-3 and TRBJ2-1; D not resolved. This CDR3 contains 12 residues. Looked up from germline, CDR1 is ENHRY and CDR2 is SYGVKD. With 5 bases removed from V and 5 bases from J, the gap between germline ends came to 7 bases. CDR3 bases: TGTGCCATCAGTCATGGGGACAATGAGCAGTTCTTC. It encodes CAISHGDNEQFF.

Details on this clone: The junction differs from germline at one of its ends, possibly a read error. CDR3 residues: CASSTDRGLFQPHF. The CDR3 DNA is TGTGCCAGCAGCACGGACAGGGGGCTGTTCCAACCACACTTC. The V gene is TRBV7-9, the J gene TRBJ2-7; 11 positions match TRBD1. This CDR3 has 14 amino acids. Germline assignment: CDR1 SEHNR and CDR2 FQNEAQ (reference sequence).

The V gene is TRBV5-8, the J gene TRBJ2-1; 7 nucleotides line up with TRBD2. Germline-derived CDR1 and CDR2 are SGHTS and YDEGEE. CDR3 length equals 13 residues. V was clipped by 1 base and J by 13 bases; unmatched bases: 8. The CDR3 loop is CASSLSGLSDQFF. CDR3 in DNA: TGTGCCAGCAGCTTGTCGGGACTAAGCGACCAGTTCTTC.

The V gene is TRBV29-1, the J gene TRBJ1-4; D possibly corresponds to TRBD1 (5 bases). In germline, CDR1 is SQVTM, CDR2 ANQGSEA. CDR3 length: 14 amino acids. The germline V and J ends were trimmed by 7 bases and 8 bases, with 20 bases remaining between them. The CDR3 reads CSGAGTGVGEKLFF. The CDR3 nucleotides read TGCAGCGGGGCCGGGACTGGGGTCGGGGAAAAACTGTTTTTT.

J is TRBJ2-1 and V is TRBV6-4, with 7 nucleotides matching TRBD2. CDR3 size: 16 residues. The V segment lost 1 base and the J segment 6 bases; nucleotides outside the gene matches: 9. Per germline, CDR1 MRHNA and CDR2 SNTAGT. The CDR3 bases are TGTGCCAGCAGTGACTTGGGAGGGAATAGGATCAATGAGCAGTTCTTC. This codes for CASSDLGGNRINEQFF.

Notes on this clone: In this CDR3 the conserved last residue, phenylalanine or tryptophan, is missing, so a read error is likely. The limits of the CDR3 on the DNA are not certain, so only TCRdb's listed CDR3 is given. V usage is TRBV6-1 and J usage is TRBJ1-2. Germline V gives CDR1 MNHNS, CDR2 SASEGT. The CDR3 spans 13 amino acids, including both terminal residues. The CDR3 protein is CASSEMGRSMATL.

Turning to this clone: At one boundary the junction diverges from the germline segment, which might be a read error. The rearrangement joins TRBV7-9 to TRBJ1-2, with a tentative D call TRBD1 (6 bases). CDR3 length: 14 residues. Germline V gene data show CDR1 as SEHNR and CDR2 as FQNEAQ (reference sequence). CDR3 loop: CASTLTGSNYGYTF. The CDR3 DNA reads as TGTGCCAGCACCTTAACAGGGAGCAACTATGGCTACACCTTC.

J is TRBJ2-1 and V is TRBV9, with D perhaps matching TRBD1 or TRBD2 (6 bases each). V lost 9 bases and J lost 1, with 20 bases in between. CDR1 and CDR2 from the germline V gene are SGDLS and YYNGEE. The CDR3 runs to 16 residues. DNA for the CDR3: TGTGCCACCAAGAGTACAGGGACTCGATCCTACAATGAGCAGTTCTTC. Translating gives CATKSTGTRSYNEQFF.

This clone was observed once. The chain has TRBV27 and TRBJ2-7, with 9 bases identical to TRBD1. This CDR3 has 14 residues. Germline CDR1 reads MNHEY; CDR2 reads SMNVEV (reference sequence). V trimming: 4 bases; J trimming: 1 base; junction bases outside the gene matches: 2. The CDR3 nucleotides read TGTGCCAGCAGTTCGGGACAGGGATCCTACGAGCAGTACTTC. Translation gives CASSSGQGSYEQYF.

The count of this clone is one. V usage is TRBV10-3 and J usage is TRBJ1-1; no firm D call. Germline CDR1 ENHRY, CDR2 SYGVKD. This CDR3 region has 13 residues. V lost 10 bases and J 6 bases, leaving 18 bases between the germline ends. DNA of the CDR3: TGTGCCACTAACGGGCCTCGAAGGGCTGAAGCTTTCTTT. Protein product: CATNGPRRAEAFF.

As to this clone: Other DNA sequences of this sample code for an identical CDR3. The rearrangement links TRBV5-1 to TRBJ2-3; tentative D call: TRBD2 (5 bases). V dropped 2 bases and J dropped 0 bases, with 10 bases sitting between them. The CDR3 is 15 residues long. Germline lookup yields CDR1 SGHRS and CDR2 YFSETQ. The CDR3 spells CASSLEGVSTDTQYF. CDR3 sequence (DNA): TGCGCCAGCAGCTTAGAGGGAGTAAGCACAGATACGCAGTATTTT.

This chain joins TRBV4-3 and TRBJ2-5, with a tentative D call TRBD2 (6 bases). Trimming stripped 1 base from V and 5 bases from J, with 17 bases between. Germline CDR1 LGHNA, CDR2 YSLEER. This CDR3 comprises 16 residues. The CDR3 reads CASSQGSGAGRETQYF. DNA for the CDR3: TGCGCCAGCAGCCAAGGATCGGGAGCCGGCCGGGAGACCCAGTACTTC.